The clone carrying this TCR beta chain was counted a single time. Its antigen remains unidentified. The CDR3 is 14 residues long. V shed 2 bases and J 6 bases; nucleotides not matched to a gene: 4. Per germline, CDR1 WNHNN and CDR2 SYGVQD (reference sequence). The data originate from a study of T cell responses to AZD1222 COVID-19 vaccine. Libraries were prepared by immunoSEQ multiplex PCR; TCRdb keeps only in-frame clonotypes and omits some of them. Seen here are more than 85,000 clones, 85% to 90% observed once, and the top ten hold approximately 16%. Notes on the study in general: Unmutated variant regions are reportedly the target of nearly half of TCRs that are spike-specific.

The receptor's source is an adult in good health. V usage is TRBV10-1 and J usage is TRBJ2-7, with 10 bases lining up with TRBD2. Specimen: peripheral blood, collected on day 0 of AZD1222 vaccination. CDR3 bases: TGCGCCAGCAGTGAGGCAAGACTAGCGGGCGAGCAGTACTTC. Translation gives CASSEARLAGEQYF.